A few counts support the clone carrying this TCR beta chain. The antigen is not known. This sample was taken from a study of CD8+ T cells in alopecia areata. Findings of the study overall: Scalp data also include sequences from resident alphabeta T cells of normal skin. Scalp lesions, especially in alopecia totalis/universalis, had higher clonality than normal scalp.

This CDR3 has 13 residues. Germline assignment: CDR1 SQVTM and CDR2 ANQGSEA. Trimming at V came to 4 bases and at J to 7 bases, leaving 5 bases not matched to a gene. The sequencing template was cDNA reverse transcribed from extracted RNA. Using immunoSEQ multiplex PCR, the repertoire was profiled, and TCRdb retains in-frame clones only, with some absent. Here the sample spans about 130,000 clones, around 49% being singletons. This chain uses TRBV29-1 with TRBJ2-2; 8 bases match TRBD1. This sample comprised CD8+ T cells sorted from blood, obtained at week 0. The receptor was derived from a human donor with alopecia areata. The CDR3 DNA is TGCAGCGTTGGGGGACAGGATAACGGGGAGCTGTTTTTT. This encodes CSVGGQDNGELFF.